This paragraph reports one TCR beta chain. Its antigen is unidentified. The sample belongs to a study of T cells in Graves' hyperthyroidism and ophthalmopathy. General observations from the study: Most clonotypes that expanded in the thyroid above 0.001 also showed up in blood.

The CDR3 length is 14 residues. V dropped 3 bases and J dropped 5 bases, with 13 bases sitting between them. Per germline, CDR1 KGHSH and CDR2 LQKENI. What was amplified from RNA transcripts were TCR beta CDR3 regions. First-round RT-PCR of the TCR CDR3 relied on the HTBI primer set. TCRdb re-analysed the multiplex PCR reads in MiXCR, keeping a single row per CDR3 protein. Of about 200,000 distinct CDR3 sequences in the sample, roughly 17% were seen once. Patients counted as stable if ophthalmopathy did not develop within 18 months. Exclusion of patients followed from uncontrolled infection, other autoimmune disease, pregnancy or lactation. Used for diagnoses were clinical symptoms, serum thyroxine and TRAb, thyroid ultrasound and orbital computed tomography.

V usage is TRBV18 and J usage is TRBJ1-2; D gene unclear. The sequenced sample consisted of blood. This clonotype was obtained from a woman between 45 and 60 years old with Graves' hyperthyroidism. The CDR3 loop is CASSPSRTGYGYTF. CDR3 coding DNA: TGTGCCAGCTCACCTTCCAGGACGGGATATGGCTACACCTTC.